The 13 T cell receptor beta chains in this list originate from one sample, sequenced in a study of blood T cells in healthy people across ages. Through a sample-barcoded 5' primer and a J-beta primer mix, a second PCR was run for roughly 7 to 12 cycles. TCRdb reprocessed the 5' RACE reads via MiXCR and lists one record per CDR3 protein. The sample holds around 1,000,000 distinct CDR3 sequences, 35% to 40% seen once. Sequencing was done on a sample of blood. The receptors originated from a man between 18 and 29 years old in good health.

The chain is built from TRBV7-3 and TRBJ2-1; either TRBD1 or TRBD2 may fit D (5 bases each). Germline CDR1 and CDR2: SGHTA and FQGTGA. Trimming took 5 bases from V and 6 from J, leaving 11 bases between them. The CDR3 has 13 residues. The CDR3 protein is CASSQSGLNEQFF. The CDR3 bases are TGTGCCAGCAGCCAATCGGGGCTCAATGAGCAGTTCTTC.

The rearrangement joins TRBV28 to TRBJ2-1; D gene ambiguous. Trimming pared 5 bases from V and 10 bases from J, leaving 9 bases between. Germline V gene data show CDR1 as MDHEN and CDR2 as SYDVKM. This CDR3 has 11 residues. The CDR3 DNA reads TGTGCCAGCAGTCCGCATGCAGAGCAGTTCTTC. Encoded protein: CASSPHAEQFF.

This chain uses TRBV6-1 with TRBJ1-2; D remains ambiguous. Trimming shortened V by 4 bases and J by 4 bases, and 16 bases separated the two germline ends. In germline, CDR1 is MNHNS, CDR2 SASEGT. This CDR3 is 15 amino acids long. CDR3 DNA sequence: TGTGCCAGCAGTGTGGGCAGAGATGACCTCTATGGCTACACCTTC. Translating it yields CASSVGRDDLYGYTF.

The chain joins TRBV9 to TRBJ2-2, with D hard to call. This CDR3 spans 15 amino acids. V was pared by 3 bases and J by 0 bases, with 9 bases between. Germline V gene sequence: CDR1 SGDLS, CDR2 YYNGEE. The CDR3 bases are TGTGCCAGCAGCGCCGACTTATCGAACACCGGGGAGCTGTTTTTT. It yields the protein CASSADLSNTGELFF.

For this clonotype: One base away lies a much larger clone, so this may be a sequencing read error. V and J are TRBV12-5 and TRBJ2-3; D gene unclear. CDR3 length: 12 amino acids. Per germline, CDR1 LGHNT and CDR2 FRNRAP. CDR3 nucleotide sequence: TGTGCTAGTGGTTTGGTCACATATACGCAGTATTTT. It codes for CASGLVTYTQYF.

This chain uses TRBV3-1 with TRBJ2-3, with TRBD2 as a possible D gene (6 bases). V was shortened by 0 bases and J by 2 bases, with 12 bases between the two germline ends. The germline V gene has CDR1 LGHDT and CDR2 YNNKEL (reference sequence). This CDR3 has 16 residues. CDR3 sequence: CASSQDLGLPTDTQYF. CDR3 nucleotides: TGTGCCAGCAGCCAAGATCTAGGACTACCCACAGATACGCAGTATTTT.

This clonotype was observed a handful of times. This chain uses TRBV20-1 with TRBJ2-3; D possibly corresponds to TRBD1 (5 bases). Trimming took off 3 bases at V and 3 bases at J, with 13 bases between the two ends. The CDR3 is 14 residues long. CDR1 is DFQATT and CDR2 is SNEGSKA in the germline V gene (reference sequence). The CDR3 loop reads CSASEGVGTDTQYF. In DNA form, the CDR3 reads TGCAGTGCTAGTGAAGGGGTCGGGACAGATACGCAGTATTTT.

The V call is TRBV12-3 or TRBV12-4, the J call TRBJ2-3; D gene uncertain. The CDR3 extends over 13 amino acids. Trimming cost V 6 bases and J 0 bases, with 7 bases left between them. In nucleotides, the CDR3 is TGTGCCAGCAGGACAAGAAGCACAGATACGCAGTATTTT. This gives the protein CASRTRSTDTQYF.

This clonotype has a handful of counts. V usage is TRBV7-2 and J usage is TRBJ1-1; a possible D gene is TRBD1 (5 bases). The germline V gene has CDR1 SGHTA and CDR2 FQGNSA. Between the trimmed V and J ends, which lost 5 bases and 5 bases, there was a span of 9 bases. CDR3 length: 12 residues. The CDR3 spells CASSAHRTEAFF. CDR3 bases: TGTGCCAGCAGCGCCCACAGGACTGAAGCTTTCTTT.

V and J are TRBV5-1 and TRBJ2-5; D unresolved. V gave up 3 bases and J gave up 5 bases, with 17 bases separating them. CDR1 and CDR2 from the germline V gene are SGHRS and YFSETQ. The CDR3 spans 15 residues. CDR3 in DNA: TGCGCCAGCAGCTCTATGGTCGGTTTCGGGGAGACCCAGTACTTC. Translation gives CASSSMVGFGETQYF.

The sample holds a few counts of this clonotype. In DNA form, the CDR3 reads TGTGCCAGCAGTGAGGGGGACAGCTACAATGAGCAGTTCTTC. Translating gives CASSEGDSYNEQFF. The chain employs TRBV25-1 and TRBJ2-1; 7 nucleotides line up with TRBD1. Germline V gives CDR1 MGHDK, CDR2 SYGVNS. J gave up 3 bases and V 3 bases, and 2 bases lay outside the gene matches. The length of the CDR3 is 14 residues. The full variable domain, its missing parts supplied by reference TRBV25-1 and TRBJ2-1, is EADIYQTPRYLVIGTGKKITLECSQTMGHDKMYWYQQDPGMELHLIHYSYGVNSTEKGDLSSESTVSRIRTEHFPLTLESARPSHTSQYLCASSEGDSYNEQFFGPGTRLTVL.

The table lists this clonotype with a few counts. For the CDR3, the DNA is TGCGCCAGCAGCTTGGCAAGGACAGGGACCTATAATTCACCCCTCCACTTT. This gives the protein CASSLARTGTYNSPLHF. This chain links TRBV5-1 with TRBJ1-6; TRBD1 agrees at 8 bases. The germline gives CDR1 SGHRS, CDR2 YFSETQ. V trimming: 0 bases; J trimming: 2 bases; junction bases outside the gene matches: 4. CDR3 length: 17 residues.

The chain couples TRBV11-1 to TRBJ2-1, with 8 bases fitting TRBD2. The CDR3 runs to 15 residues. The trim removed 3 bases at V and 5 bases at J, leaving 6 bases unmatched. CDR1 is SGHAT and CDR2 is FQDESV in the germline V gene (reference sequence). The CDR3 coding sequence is TGTGCCAGCAGCTTCGAAGCGGGGGCCCACAATGAGCAGTTCTTC. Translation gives CASSFEAGAHNEQFF.